These 21 T cell receptor beta chains were all obtained from the same sample, sequenced in a study of blood T cell repertoires in COVID-19. Profiling relied on immunoSEQ multiplex PCR, and the TCRdb table lists in-frame clones only, not all of them. The sample has about 670,000 clones; about 87% are singletons. The specimen was peripheral blood. The receptors derive from a young woman with acute or convalescent COVID-19.

Turning to this clone: In the same sample, other DNA sequences code for this CDR3. V gene TRBV10-3 combines with J gene TRBJ1-2, with 7 bases aligning to TRBD1. After removal of 2 bases from V and 0 bases from J, the junction contained 3 bases not matched to a gene. CDR3 length: 15 residues. Germline lookup yields CDR1 ENHRY and CDR2 SYGVKD. In nucleotides, the CDR3 is TGTGCCATCAGTGAGCGGGACAGAGCTAACTATGGCTACACCTTC. Protein product: CAISERDRANYGYTF.

CDR3 loop: CASSDMRLASGEQFF. The CDR3, as DNA: TGTGCCAGTAGTGACATGAGGCTAGCCTCTGGTGAGCAGTTCTTC. J is TRBJ2-1 and V is TRBV19; D is possibly TRBD2 (5 bases). CDR3 length: 15 residues. CDR1 and CDR2 (germline): LNHDA, SQIVND (reference sequence). V was shortened by 5 bases and J by 9 bases, with 20 bases between the two germline ends.

The chain carries TRBV18 and TRBJ1-1; TRBD1 agrees at 7 bases. The V and J ends lost 3 bases and 4 bases, in that order; junction bases with no gene match: 8. Germline values: CDR1 KGHSH, CDR2 LQKENI. The CDR3 has 15 residues. CDR3 loop: CASSPFNRGGTEAFF. The CDR3 DNA is TGTGCCAGCTCACCTTTTAACAGGGGAGGCACTGAAGCTTTCTTT.

The J gene is TRBJ1-1, the V gene TRBV18, with 8 positions matching TRBD1. CDR1 and CDR2 (germline): KGHSH, LQKENI. This CDR3 contains 15 residues. The V segment lost 2 bases and the J segment 4 bases; nucleotides outside the gene matches: 6. Here the CDR3 reads CASSPKRQGATEAFF. DNA of the CDR3: TGTGCCAGCTCACCAAAGCGGCAGGGGGCCACTGAAGCTTTCTTT.

The chain links TRBV27 to TRBJ1-5; D might be TRBD1 (6 bases). V was clipped by 5 bases and J by 2 bases, with 19 bases between them. CDR1 MNHEY and CDR2 SMNVEV come from the germline V gene (reference sequence). The CDR3 runs to 17 residues. CDR3: CASSPGTIYRGNQPQHF. Written as DNA, the CDR3 is TGTGCCAGCAGTCCCGGAACCATATACAGGGGCAATCAGCCCCAGCATTTT.

The V and J genes are TRBV7-8 and TRBJ2-6; TRBD2 is a possible D gene (5 bases). The V gene's germline CDR1 is SGHVS and CDR2 FQNEAQ. This CDR3 contains 14 residues. V gave up 6 bases and J gave up 0 bases, with 6 bases separating them. The CDR3 sequence: CASRRVSGANVLTF. CDR3 sequence (DNA): TGTGCCAGCAGGAGGGTCTCTGGGGCCAACGTCCTGACTTTC. Looking up the rest from reference TRBV7-8 and TRBJ2-6 gives the full variable domain: GAGVSQSPRYKVAKRGQDVALRCDPISGHVSLFWYQQALGQGPEFLTYFQNEAQLDKSGLPSDRFFAERPEGSVSTLKIQRTQQEDSAVYLCASRRVSGANVLTFGAGSRLTVL.

The chain combines TRBV7-2 with TRBJ2-3; TRBD2 might be the D (5 bases). Germline assignment: CDR1 SGHTA and CDR2 FQGNSA. V lost 5 bases and J 4 bases, leaving 13 bases between the germline ends. The CDR3 runs to 14 residues. Here the CDR3 DNA reads TGTGCCAGCAGCCCCCGAGGAGCGGCAGATACGCAGTATTTT. This sequence encodes CASSPRGAADTQYF.

This clone has just one count. The CDR3 spells CASSPGGGYTEAFF. CDR3 coding DNA: TGTGCCAGCAGCCCCGGGGGGGGGTACACTGAAGCTTTCTTT. V usage is TRBV7-3 and J usage is TRBJ1-1; a possible D gene is TRBD1 (5 bases). Germline assignment: CDR1 SGHTA and CDR2 FQGTGA. This CDR3 comprises 14 residues. The ends were cut back, 5 bases at V and 3 bases at J, with 13 bases in the middle.

The chain couples TRBV30 to TRBJ1-2, with TRBD1 as a possible D gene (6 bases). Deletions cut 1 base from V and 7 bases from J, with 13 bases between. This CDR3 contains 13 residues. The germline CDR1 and CDR2 sequences are GTSNPN and SVGIG (reference sequence). CDR3 DNA: TGTGCCTGGAGTGGTGGACAGAGGGGTGGCTACACCTTC. It codes for CAWSGGQRGGYTF.

This clone was seen a single time. The V and J genes are TRBV4-1 and TRBJ2-3; D possibly corresponds to TRBD2 (5 bases). V lost 4 bases and J 0 bases, leaving 8 bases between the germline ends. Germline V gene sequence: CDR1 MGHRA, CDR2 YSYEKL. CDR3 size: 14 residues. CDR3 bases: TGCGCCAGCAGCCGCGGGTACAGCACAGATACGCAGTATTTT. Protein: CASSRGYSTDTQYF.

This chain joins TRBV19 and TRBJ2-2; TRBD2 matches 7 bases. The ends lost 9 bases at V and 0 bases at J; junction bases unmatched: 1. Germline V gives CDR1 LNHDA, CDR2 SQIVND (reference sequence). The CDR3 consists of 13 residues. CDR3 in amino acids: CASAGANTGELFF. The CDR3 coding sequence is TGTGCCAGCGCGGGGGCGAACACCGGGGAGCTGTTTTTT.

The chain has TRBV7-9 and TRBJ1-1; no clear D gene. The CDR3 is made up of 14 amino acids. Germline loops: CDR1 SEHNR, CDR2 FQNEAQ (reference sequence). The V end was cut by 5 bases, the J end by 2 bases, with 12 bases between. DNA for the CDR3: TGTGCCAGCAGCAACAGAGAAATAAACACTGAAGCTTTCTTT. It codes for CASSNREINTEAFF.

The V call is TRBV29-1, the J call TRBJ1-1; perhaps TRBD1 as D (6 bases). The CDR3 runs 12 residues. V lost 7 bases to trimming and J lost 7 bases, with 16 bases between them. The germline gives CDR1 SQVTM, CDR2 ANQGSEA. The CDR3 DNA is TGCAGCGGGGCAAGGGGAGGGGGTGAAGCTTTCTTT. Amino acids: CSGARGGGEAFF.

The chain couples TRBV30 to TRBJ2-7; tentatively, D is TRBD2 (6 bases). The CDR3 sequence is 13 residues long. CDR1 and CDR2 from the germline V gene are GTSNPN and SVGIG (reference sequence). The CDR3 DNA reads TGTGCTTGGTCGGGGGTGAACTCCTACGAGCAGTACTTC. It encodes CAWSGVNSYEQYF.

This chain connects TRBV15 to TRBJ1-5; no clear D gene. From germline, CDR1 is LNHNV and CDR2 YYDKDF (reference sequence). The CDR3 runs to 12 residues. V dropped 3 bases and J dropped 6 bases, with 6 bases sitting between them. CDR3 in amino acids: CATSSPGQPQHF. The CDR3 nucleotides read TGTGCCACCAGCAGTCCCGGTCAGCCCCAGCATTTT.

To note about this clone: Within the sample, other DNA sequences also encode this same CDR3. The chain joins TRBV6-5 to TRBJ1-1; D unclear. This CDR3 spans 13 amino acids. V lost 3 bases, J lost 2 bases, and 7 bases lay in between. Germline loops: CDR1 MNHEY, CDR2 SVGAGI. CDR3 sequence: CASSYTVNTEAFF. The CDR3 DNA reads as TGTGCCAGCAGTTATACGGTAAACACTGAAGCTTTCTTT.

Here the CDR3 reads CAWRQQGRETQYF. For the CDR3, the DNA is TGTGCCTGGAGGCAACAGGGGAGGGAGACCCAGTACTTC. The rearrangement joins TRBV30 to TRBJ2-5; D is possibly TRBD1 (7 bases). Germline V gene sequence: CDR1 GTSNPN, CDR2 SVGIG (reference sequence). The ends were cut back, 3 bases at V and 5 bases at J, with 13 bases in the middle. The CDR3 extends over 13 amino acids. The full variable domain, completed using reference TRBV30 and TRBJ2-5, is SQTIHQWPATLVQPVGSPLSLECTVEGTSNPNLYWYRQAAGRGLQLLFYSVGIGQISSEVPQNLSASRPQDRQFILSSKKLLLSDSGFYLCAWRQQGRETQYFGPGTRLLVL.

The chain has TRBV6-5 and TRBJ1-6; D gene ambiguous. The CDR3 extends over 12 amino acids. The germline V gene encodes CDR1 MNHEY and CDR2 SVGAGI. The V and J ends lost 4 bases and 9 bases respectively, with 7 bases between them. The CDR3, as DNA: TGTGCCAGCAGTTTAGGGAGTTCACCCCTCCACTTT. Translated: CASSLGSSPLHF.

This clone showed up just a few times. This chain uses TRBV6-5 with TRBJ1-2, with unresolved D. V shed 5 bases and J shed 3 bases, with 10 bases lying between them. CDR1 MNHEY and CDR2 SVGAGI come from the germline V gene. The CDR3 consists of 13 residues. CDR3 in DNA: TGTGCCAGCAGTCCTTCCTTTGACTATGGCTACACCTTC. Its protein is CASSPSFDYGYTF.

In DNA form, the CDR3 reads TGCGCCAGCAGCTTAACAGGAGTCAGGAATCAGCCCCAGCATTTT. It codes for CASSLTGVRNQPQHF. The rearrangement links TRBV5-1 to TRBJ1-5; D is perhaps TRBD1 (5 bases). V was pared by 2 bases and J by 4 bases, with 13 bases between. The CDR3 runs to 15 residues. Germline CDR1 reads SGHRS; CDR2 reads YFSETQ.

The chain recombines TRBV2 with TRBJ1-2; unclear D gene. V was shortened by 11 bases and J by 2 bases, with 15 bases between the two germline ends. This CDR3 region has 13 residues. Germline loops: CDR1 SNHLY, CDR2 FYNNEI. The CDR3 loop reads CAPLAHPNYGYTF. As DNA, the CDR3 is TGTGCCCCTCTGGCACACCCCAACTATGGCTACACCTTC. The variable domain in full, with the rest retrieved from reference TRBV2 and TRBJ1-2, is EPEVTQTPSHQVTQMGQEVILRCVPISNHLYFYWYRQILGQKVEFLVSFYNNEISEKSEIFDDQFSVERPDGSNFTLKIRSTKLEDSAMYFCAPLAHPNYGYTFGSGTRLTVV.